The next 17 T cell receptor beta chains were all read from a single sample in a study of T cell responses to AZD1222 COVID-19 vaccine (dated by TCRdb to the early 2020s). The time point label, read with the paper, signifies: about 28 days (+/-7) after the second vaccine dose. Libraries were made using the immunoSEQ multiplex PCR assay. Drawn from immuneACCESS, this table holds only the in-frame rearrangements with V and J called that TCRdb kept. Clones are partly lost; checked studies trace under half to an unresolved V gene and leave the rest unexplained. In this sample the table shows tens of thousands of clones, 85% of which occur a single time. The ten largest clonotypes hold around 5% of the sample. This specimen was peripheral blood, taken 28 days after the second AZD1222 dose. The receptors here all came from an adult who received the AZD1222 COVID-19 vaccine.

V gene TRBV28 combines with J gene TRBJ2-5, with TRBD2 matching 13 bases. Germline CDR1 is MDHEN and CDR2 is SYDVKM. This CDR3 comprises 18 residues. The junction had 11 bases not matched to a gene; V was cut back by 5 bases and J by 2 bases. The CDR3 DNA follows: TGTGCCAGCAGTCCCCTAAGGACTAGCGGGGGCCAACAAGAGACCCAGTACTTC. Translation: CASSPLRTSGGQQETQYF. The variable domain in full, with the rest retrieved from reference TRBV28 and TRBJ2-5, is DVKVTQSSRYLVKRTGEKVFLECVQDMDHENMFWYRQDPGLGLRLIYFSYDVKMKEKGDIPEGYSVSREKKERFSLILESASTNQTSMYLCASSPLRTSGGQQETQYFGPGTRLLVL.

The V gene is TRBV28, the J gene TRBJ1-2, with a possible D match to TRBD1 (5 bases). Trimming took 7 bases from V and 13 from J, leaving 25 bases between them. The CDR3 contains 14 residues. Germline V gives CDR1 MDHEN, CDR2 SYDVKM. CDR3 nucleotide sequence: TGTGCCAGCACCAGGGCAGCACAACCCCGTGGAGTCACCTTC. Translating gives CASTRAAQPRGVTF.

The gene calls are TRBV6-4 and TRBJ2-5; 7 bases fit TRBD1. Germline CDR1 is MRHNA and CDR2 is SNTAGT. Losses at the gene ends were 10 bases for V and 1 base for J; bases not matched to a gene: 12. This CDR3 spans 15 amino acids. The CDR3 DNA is TGTGCCATCGCCCAAAGGGACAGCCTCCAAGAGACCCAGTACTTC. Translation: CAIAQRDSLQETQYF.

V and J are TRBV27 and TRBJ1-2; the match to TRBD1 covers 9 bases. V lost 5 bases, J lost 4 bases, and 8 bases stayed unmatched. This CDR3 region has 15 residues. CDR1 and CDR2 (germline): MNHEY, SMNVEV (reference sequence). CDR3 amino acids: CASSIRRDRVYGYTF. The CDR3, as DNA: TGTGCCAGCAGTATCCGCCGGGACAGGGTCTATGGCTACACCTTC.

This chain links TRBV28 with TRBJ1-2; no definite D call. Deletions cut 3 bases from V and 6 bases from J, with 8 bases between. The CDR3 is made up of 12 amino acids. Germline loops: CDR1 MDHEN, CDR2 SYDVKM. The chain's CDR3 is CASSLDPHGYTF. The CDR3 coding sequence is TGTGCCAGCAGTTTGGATCCTCATGGCTACACCTTC.

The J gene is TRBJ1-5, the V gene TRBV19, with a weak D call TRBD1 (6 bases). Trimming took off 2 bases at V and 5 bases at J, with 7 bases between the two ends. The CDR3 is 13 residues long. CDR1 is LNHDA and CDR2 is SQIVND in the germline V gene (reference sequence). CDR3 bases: TGTGCCAGTAGTATAAAGGGGGATCAGCCCCAGCATTTT. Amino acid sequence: CASSIKGDQPQHF.

The CDR3 DNA sequence: TGCGCCAGCAGTGTTGGGGGTCGGGGGAACACTGAAGCTTTCTTT. Its protein product is CASSVGGRGNTEAFF. The chain is built from TRBV10-2 and TRBJ1-1; a possible D gene is TRBD1 (5 bases). The V gene's germline CDR1 is WSHSY and CDR2 SAAADI. There are 15 residues in the CDR3. The V end was cut by 4 bases, the J end by 1 base, with 13 bases between.

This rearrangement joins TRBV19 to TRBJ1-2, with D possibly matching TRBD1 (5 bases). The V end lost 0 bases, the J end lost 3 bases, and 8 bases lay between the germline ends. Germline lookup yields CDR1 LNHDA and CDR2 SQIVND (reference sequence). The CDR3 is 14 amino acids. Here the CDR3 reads CASSIDLRDYGYTF. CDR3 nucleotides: TGTGCCAGTAGTATAGATCTCAGGGACTATGGCTACACCTTC.

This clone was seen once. In DNA, the CDR3 is TGTGCCAGTAGTATCGGTAAAGCAGGGCTAAGGTCACCCCTCCACTTT. Amino acid sequence: CASSIGKAGLRSPLHF. The chain joins TRBV19 to TRBJ1-6, with a tentative D call TRBD1 (5 bases). The germline V gene encodes CDR1 LNHDA and CDR2 SQIVND (reference sequence). CDR3 length equals 16 residues. With 3 bases removed from V and 10 bases from J, the gap between germline ends came to 19 bases.

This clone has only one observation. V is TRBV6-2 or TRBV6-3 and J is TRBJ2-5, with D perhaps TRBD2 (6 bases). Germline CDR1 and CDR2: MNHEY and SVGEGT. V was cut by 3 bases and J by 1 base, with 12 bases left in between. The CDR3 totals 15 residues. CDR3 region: CASSYLAGSQETQYF. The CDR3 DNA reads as TGTGCCAGCAGTTATTTGGCGGGGAGCCAAGAGACCCAGTACTTC.

DNA of the CDR3: TGTGCCAGCAGCGAGGGACAGGGGAGAGGCTACACCTTC. Translating it yields CASSEGQGRGYTF. The chain uses TRBV9 and TRBJ1-2; 10 bases fit TRBD1. Germline CDR1 and CDR2: SGDLS and YYNGEE. Trimming at V came to 3 bases and at J to 8 bases, leaving 4 bases not matched to a gene. The CDR3 covers 13 residues.

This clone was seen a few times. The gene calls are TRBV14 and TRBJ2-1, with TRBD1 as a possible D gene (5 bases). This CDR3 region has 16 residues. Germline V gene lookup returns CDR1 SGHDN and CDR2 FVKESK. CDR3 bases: TGTACGACCAGGGTGCCGGGCGGTCTCTCCTACAATGAGCAGTTCTTC. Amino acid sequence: CTTRVPGGLSYNEQFF.

The CDR3 DNA sequence: TGTGCCAGCAGCCCTCTGAACTCTGGGGCCAACGTCCTGACTTTC. Its protein is CASSPLNSGANVLTF. The chain is built from TRBV4-2 and TRBJ2-6; no definite D call. This CDR3 spans 15 amino acids. Germline V lookup: CDR1 LGHNA, CDR2 YNFKEQ. Trimming removed 4 bases from V and 0 bases from J, with 7 bases in between.

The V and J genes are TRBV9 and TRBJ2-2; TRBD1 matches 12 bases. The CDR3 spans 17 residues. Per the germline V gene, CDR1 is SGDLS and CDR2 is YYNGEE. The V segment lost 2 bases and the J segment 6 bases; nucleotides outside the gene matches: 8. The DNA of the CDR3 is TGTGCCAGCAGCGTTGGGACAGGGGGCGGGTGGGCCGGGGAGCTGTTTTTT. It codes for CASSVGTGGGWAGELFF. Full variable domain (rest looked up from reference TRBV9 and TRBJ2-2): DSGVTQTPKHLITATGQRVTLRCSPRSGDLSVYWYQQSLDQGLQFLIQYYNGEERAKGNILERFSAQQFPDLHSELNLSSLELGDSALYFCASSVGTGGGWAGELFFGEGSRLTVL.

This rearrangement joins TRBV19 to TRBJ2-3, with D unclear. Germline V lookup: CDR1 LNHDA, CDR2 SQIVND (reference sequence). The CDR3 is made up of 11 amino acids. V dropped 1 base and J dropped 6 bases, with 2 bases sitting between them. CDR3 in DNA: TGTGCCAGTAGTATAGCGGATACGCAGTATTTT. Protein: CASSIADTQYF.

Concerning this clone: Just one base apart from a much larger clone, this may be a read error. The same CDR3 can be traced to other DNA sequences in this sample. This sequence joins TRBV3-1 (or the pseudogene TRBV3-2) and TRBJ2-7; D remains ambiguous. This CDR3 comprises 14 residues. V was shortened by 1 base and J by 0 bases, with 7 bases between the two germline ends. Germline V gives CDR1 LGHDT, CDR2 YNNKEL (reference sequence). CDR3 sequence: CASSQGQVSYEQYF. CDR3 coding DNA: TGTGCCAGCAGCCAAGGCCAGGTCTCCTACGAGCAGTACTTC.

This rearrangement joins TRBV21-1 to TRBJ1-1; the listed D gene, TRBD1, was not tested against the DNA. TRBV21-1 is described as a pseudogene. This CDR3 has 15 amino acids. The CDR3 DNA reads TGTGCCAGCAGCAAGAAGGACAGGGCCGACACTGAAGCTTTCTTT. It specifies CASSKKDRADTEAFF.